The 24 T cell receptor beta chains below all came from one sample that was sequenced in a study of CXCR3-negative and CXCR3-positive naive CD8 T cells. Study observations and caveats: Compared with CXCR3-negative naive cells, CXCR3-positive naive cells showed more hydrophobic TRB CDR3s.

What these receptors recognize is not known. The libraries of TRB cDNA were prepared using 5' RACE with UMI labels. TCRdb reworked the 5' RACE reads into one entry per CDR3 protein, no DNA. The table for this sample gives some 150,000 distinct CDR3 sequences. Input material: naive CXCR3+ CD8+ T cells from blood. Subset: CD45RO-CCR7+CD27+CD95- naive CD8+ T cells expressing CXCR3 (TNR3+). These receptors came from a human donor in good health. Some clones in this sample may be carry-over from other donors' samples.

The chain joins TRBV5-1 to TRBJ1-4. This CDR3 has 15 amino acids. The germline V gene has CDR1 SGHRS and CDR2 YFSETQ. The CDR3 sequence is CASRPAEATNEKLFF.

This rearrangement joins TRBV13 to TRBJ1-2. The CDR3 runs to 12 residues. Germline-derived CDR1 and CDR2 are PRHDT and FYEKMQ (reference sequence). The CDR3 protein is CASSAAGEGYTF.

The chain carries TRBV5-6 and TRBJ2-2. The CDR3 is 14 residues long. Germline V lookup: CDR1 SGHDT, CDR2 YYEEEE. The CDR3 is CASSLTVNTGELFF.

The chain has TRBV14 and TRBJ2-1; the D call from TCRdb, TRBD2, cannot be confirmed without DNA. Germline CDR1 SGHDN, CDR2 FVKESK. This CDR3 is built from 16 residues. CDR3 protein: CASSLGLADTYNEQFF.

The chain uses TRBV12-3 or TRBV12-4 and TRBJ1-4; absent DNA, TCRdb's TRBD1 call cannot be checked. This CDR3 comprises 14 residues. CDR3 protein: CASSSDRDQEKVFF.

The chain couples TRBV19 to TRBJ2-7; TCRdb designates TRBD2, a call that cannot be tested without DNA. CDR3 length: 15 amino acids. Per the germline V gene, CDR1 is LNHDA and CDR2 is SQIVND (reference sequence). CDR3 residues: CASSVTSGSTNEQYF.

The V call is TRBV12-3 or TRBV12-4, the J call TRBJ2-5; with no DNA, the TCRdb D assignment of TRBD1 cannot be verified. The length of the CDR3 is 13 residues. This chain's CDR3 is CASSLGQRETQYF.

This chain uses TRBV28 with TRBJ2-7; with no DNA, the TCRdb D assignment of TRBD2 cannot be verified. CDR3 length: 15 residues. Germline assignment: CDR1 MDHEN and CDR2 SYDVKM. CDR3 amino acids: CASSPGLAGTTEQYF.

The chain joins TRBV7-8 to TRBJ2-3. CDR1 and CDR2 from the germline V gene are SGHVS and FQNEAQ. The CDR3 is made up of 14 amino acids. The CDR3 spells CASSFLGGTDTQYF.

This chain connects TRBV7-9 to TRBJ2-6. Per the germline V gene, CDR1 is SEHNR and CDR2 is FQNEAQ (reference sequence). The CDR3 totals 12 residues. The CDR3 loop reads CASSVAANVLTF.

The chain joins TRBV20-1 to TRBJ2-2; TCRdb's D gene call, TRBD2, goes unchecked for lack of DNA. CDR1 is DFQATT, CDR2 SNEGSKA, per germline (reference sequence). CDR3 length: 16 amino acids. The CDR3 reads CSARDLGQLNTGELFF.

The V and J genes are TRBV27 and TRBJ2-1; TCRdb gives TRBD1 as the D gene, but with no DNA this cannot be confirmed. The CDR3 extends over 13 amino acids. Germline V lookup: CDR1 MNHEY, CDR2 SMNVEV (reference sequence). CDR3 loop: CASSPGSYNEQFF.

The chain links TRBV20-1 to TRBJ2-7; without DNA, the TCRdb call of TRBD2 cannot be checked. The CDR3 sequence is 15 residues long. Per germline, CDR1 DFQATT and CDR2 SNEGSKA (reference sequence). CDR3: CSAREVLAGADEQYF.

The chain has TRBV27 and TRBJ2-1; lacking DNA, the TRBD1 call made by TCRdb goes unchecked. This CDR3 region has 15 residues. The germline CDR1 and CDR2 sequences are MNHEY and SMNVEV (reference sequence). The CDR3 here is CASSWTESSYNEQFF.

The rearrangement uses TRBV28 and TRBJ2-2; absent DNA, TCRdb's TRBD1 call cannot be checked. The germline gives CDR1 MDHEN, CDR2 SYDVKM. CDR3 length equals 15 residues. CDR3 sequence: CASRTGTANTGELFF.

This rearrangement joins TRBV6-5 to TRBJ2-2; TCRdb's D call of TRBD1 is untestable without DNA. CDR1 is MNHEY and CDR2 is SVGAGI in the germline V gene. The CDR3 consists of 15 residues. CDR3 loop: CASSLTGGNTGELFF.

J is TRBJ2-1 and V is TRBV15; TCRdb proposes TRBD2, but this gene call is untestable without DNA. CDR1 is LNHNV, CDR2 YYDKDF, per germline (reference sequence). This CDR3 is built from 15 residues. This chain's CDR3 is CATSRDTSGSNEQFF.

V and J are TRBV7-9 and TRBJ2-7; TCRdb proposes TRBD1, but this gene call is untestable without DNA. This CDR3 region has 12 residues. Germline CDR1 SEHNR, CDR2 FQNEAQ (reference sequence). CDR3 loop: CASSRGQYEQYF.

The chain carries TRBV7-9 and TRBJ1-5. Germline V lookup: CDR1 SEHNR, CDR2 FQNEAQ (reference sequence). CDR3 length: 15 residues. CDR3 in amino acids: CASSSSFDRNQPQHF.

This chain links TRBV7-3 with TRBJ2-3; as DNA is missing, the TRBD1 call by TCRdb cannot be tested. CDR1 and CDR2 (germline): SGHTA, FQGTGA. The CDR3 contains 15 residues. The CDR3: CASSLGPGTYDTQYF.

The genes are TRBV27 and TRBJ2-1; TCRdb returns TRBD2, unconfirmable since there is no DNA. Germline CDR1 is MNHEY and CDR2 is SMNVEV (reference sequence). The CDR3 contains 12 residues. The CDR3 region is CASSGTNNEQFF.

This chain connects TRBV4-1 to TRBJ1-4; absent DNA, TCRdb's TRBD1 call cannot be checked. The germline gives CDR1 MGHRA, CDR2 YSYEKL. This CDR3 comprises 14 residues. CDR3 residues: CASSQAGHLEKLFF.

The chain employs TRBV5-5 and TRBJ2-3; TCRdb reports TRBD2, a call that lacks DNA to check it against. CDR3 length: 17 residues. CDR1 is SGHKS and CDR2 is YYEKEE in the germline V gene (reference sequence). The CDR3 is CASSSHRGGIWTDTQYF. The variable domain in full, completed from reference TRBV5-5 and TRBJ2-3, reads DAGVTQSPTHLIKTRGQQVTLRCSPISGHKSVSWYQQVLGQGPQFIFQYYEKEERGRGNFPDRFSARQFPNYSSELNVNALLLGDSALYLCASSSHRGGIWTDTQYFGPGTRLTVL.

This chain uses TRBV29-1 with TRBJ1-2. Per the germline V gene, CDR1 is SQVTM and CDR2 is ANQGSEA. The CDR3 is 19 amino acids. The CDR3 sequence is CSVLPTDQSHRTVNYGYTF.